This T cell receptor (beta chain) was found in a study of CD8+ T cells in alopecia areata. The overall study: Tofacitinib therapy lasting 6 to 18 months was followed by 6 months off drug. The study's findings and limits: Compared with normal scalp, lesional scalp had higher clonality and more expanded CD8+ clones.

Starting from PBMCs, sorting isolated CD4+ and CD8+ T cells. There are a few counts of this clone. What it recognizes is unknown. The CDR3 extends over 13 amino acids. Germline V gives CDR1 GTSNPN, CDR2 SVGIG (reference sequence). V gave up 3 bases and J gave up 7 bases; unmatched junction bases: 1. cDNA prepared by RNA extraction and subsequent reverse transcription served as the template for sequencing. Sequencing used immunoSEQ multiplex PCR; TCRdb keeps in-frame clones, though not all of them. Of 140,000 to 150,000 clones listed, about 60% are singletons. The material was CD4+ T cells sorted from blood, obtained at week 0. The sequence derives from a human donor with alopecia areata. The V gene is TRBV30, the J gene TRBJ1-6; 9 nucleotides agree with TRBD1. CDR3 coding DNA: TGTGCCTGGAGGACAGGGGGAAATTCACCCCTCCACTTT. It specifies CAWRTGGNSPLHF.